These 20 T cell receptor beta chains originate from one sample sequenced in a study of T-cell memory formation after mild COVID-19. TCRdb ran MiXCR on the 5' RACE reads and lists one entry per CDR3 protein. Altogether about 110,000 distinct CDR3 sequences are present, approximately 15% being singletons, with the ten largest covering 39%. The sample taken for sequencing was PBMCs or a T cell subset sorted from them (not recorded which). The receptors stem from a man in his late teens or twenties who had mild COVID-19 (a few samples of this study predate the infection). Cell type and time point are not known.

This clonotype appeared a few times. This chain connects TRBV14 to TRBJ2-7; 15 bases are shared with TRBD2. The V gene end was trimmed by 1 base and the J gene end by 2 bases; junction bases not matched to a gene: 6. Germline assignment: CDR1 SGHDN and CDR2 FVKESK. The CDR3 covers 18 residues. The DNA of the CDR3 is TGTGCCAGCAGCCAAGTGGGGACTAGCGGGGGGCTTCCCTACGAGCAGTACTTC. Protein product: CASSQVGTSGGLPYEQYF.

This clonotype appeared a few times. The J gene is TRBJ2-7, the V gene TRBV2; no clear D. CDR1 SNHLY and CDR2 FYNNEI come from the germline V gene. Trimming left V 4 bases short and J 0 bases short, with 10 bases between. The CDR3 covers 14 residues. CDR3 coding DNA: TGTGCCAGCAGTGGAGTGGAGACCTCCTACGAGCAGTACGTC. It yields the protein CASSGVETSYEQYV.

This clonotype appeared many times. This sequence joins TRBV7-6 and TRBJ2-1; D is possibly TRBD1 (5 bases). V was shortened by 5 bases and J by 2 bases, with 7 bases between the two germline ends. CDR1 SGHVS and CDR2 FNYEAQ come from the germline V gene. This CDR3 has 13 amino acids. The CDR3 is CASSTGPYNEQFF. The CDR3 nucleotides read TGTGCCAGCAGCACAGGCCCCTACAATGAGCAGTTCTTC.

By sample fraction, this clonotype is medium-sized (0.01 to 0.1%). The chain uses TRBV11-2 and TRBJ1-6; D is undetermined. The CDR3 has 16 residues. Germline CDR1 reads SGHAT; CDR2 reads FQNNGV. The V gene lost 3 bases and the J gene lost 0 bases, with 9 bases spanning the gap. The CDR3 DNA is TGTGCCAGCAGCTTCGGGCCGAGCTCCTATAATTCACCCCTCCACTTT. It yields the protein CASSFGPSSYNSPLHF.

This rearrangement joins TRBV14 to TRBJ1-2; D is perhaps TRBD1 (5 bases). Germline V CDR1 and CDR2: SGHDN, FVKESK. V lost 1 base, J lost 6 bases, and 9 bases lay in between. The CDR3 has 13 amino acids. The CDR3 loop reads CASSQGDDNGYTF. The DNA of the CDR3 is TGTGCCAGCAGCCAAGGGGACGATAATGGCTACACCTTC.

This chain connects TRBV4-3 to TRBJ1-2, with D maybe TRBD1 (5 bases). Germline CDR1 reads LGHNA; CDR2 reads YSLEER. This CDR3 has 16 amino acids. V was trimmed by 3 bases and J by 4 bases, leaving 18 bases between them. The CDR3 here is CASSHPGRLTGYGYTF. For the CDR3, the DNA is TGCGCCAGCAGCCACCCGGGACGGCTAACGGGCTATGGCTACACCTTC.

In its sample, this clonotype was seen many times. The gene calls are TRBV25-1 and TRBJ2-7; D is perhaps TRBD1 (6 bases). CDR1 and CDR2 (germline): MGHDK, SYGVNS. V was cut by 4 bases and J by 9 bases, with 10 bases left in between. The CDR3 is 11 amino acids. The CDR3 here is CASSAGTRQYV. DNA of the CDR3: TGTGCCAGCAGTGCCGGGACAAGGCAGTACGTC.

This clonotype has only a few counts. CDR3 residues: CASSHETQYF. CDR3 bases: TGTGCCAGCAGTCATGAGACCCAGTACTTC. The chain joins TRBV6-2 or TRBV6-3 to TRBJ2-5; D is uncertain. Between the trimmed V and J ends, which lost 5 bases and 5 bases, there was a span of 3 bases. Germline V gene sequence: CDR1 MNHEY, CDR2 SVGEGT. The CDR3 totals 10 residues.

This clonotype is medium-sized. The CDR3 region has the DNA TGCGCCAGCAGTGATCTAGGGCGGGGGACTAACACCGGGGAGCTGTTTTTT. It is translated as CASSDLGRGTNTGELFF. The chain is built from TRBV10-2 and TRBJ2-2, with 7 bases lining up with TRBD2. There are 17 residues in the CDR3. Looked up from germline, CDR1 is WSHSY and CDR2 is SAAADI. V was clipped by 3 bases and J by 2 bases; unmatched bases: 9.

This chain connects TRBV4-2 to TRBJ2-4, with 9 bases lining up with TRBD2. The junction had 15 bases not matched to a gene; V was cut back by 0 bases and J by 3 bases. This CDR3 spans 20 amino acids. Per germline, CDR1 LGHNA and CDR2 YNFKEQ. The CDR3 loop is CASSQESSILSGSYKNIQYF. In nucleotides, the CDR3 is TGTGCCAGCAGCCAAGAATCTTCGATACTTAGCGGGAGCTACAAAAACATTCAGTACTTC.

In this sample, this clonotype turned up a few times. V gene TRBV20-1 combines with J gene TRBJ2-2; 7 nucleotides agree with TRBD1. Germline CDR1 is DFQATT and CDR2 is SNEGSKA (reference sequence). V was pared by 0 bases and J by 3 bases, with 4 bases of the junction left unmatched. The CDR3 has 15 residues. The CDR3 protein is CSAREVQGDTGELFF. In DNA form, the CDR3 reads TGCAGTGCTAGAGAGGTGCAGGGGGACACCGGGGAGCTGTTTTTT.

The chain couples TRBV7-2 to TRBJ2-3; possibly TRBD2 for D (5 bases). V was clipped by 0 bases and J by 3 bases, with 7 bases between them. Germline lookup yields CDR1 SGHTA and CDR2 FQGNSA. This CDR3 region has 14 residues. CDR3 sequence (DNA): TGTGCCAGCAGCTTAGCTCCGGGGACAGATACGCAGTATTTT. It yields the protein CASSLAPGTDTQYF.

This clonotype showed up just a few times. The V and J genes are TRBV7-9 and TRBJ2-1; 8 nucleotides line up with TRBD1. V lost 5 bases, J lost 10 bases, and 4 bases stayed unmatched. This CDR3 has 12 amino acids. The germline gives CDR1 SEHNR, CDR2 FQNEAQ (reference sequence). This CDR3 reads CASSAQGAEQFF. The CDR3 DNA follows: TGTGCCAGCAGCGCGCAGGGGGCCGAGCAGTTCTTC.

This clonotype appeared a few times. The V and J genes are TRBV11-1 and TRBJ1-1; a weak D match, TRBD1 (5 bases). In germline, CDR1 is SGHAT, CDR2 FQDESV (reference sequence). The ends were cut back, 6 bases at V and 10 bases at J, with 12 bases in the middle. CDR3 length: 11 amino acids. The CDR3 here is CASSGHQGAFF. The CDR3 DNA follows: TGTGCCAGCAGTGGACATCAGGGAGCTTTCTTT.

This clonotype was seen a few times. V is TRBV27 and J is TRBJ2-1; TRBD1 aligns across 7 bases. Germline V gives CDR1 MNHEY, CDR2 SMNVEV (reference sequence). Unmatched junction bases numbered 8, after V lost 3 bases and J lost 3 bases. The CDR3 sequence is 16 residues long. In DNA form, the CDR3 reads TGTGCCAGCAGTTTTATACAGGGGCCACTCTACAATGAGCAGTTCTTC. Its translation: CASSFIQGPLYNEQFF.

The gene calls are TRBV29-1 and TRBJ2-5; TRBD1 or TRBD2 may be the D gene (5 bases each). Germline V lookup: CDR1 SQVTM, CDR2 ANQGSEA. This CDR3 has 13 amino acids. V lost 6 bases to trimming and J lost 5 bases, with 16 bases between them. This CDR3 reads CSVPKGPGETQYF. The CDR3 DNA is TGCAGCGTACCGAAGGGGCCGGGGGAGACCCAGTACTTC.

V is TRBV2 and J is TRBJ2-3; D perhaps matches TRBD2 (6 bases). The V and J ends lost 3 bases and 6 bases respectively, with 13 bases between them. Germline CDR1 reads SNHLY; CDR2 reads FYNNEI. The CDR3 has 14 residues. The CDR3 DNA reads TGTGCCAGCAGTGAGTGGAGGGATTCTGATACGCAGTATTTT. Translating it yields CASSEWRDSDTQYF.

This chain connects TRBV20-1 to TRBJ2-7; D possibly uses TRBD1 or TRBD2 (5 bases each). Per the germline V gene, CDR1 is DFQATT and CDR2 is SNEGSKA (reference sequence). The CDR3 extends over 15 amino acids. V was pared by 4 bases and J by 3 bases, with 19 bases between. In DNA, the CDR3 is TGCAGTGCTACCCCGAGAGGGGCTCCCTTCTACGAGCAGTACGTC. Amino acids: CSATPRGAPFYEQYV.

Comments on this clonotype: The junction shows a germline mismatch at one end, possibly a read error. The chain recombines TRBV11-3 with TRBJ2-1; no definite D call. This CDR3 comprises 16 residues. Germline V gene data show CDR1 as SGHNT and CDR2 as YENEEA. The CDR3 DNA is TGTGCCAGCAGCTTAGCAGGAGTTGGGGAATACAACGAGCAGTTCTTC. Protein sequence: CASSLAGVGEYNEQFF. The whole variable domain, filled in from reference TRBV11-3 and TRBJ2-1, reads EAGVVQSPRYKIIEKKQPVAFWCNPISGHNTLYWYLQNLGQGPELLIRYENEEAVDDSQLPKDRFSAERLKGVDSTLKIQPAELGDSAVYLCASSLAGVGEYNEQFFGPGTRLTVL.

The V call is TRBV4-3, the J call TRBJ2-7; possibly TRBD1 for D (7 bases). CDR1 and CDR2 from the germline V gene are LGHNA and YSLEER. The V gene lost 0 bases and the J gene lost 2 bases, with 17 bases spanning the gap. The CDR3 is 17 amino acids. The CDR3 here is CASSQDIMDRTTYEQYF. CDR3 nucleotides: TGCGCCAGCAGCCAAGATATCATGGACAGGACTACCTACGAGCAGTACTTC.